The 10 T cell receptor beta chains given below trace back to one sample, sequenced in a study of molecular identifiers for immune sequencing clone quantification. TCRdb reanalysed the PCR reads using MiXCR and keeps one entry per CDR3 protein. Here the sample spans approximately 680,000 distinct CDR3 sequences, roughly 27% being singletons. Sequencing used naive CD8+ T cells from blood, with Jurkat cell RNA spiked in. Subset given: FACS-sorted CD8+CD4-CCR7+CD45RA+ naive T cells. The receptors were sampled from a human donor in good health. Some libraries in this study had Jurkat cell RNA spiked in.

This clonotype was seen ten or more times. The chain has TRBV7-9 and TRBJ1-5; D remains ambiguous. Germline-derived CDR1 and CDR2 are SEHNR and FQNEAQ (reference sequence). The V end lost 1 base, the J end lost 1 base, and 8 bases lay between the germline ends. CDR3 length: 15 residues. In DNA form, the CDR3 reads TGTGCCAGCAGCTTAGGGGTAGCCAGCAATCAGCCCCAGCATTTT. Amino acid sequence: CASSLGVASNQPQHF.

This clonotype was detected ten times or more. The CDR3 reads CASSQDEAVLTGELFF. The CDR3 DNA reads as TGTGCCAGCAGCCAAGATGAGGCAGTTTTAACCGGGGAGCTGTTTTTT. V usage is TRBV14 and J usage is TRBJ2-2, with D uncertain. Looked up from germline, CDR1 is SGHDN and CDR2 is FVKESK. Trimming pared 0 bases from V and 5 bases from J, leaving 13 bases between. The CDR3 consists of 16 residues.

The chain recombines TRBV4-1 with TRBJ1-2; D remains unclear. V was cut by 1 base and J by 4 bases, with 10 bases left in between. Germline V gene lookup returns CDR1 MGHRA and CDR2 YSYEKL. The CDR3 totals 14 residues. CDR3 residues: CASSQGVGPYGYTF. The CDR3 DNA sequence: TGCGCCAGCAGCCAAGGAGTAGGGCCCTATGGCTACACCTTC.

This clonotype occurred many times. The chain combines TRBV7-9 with TRBJ2-5; D is unresolved. The CDR3 has 13 residues. Germline-derived CDR1 and CDR2 are SEHNR and FQNEAQ (reference sequence). V was shortened by 7 bases and J by 1 base, with 10 bases between the two germline ends. CDR3 sequence reads: CASIRFPQETQYF. CDR3 DNA sequence: TGTGCCAGCATTCGCTTCCCCCAAGAGACCCAGTACTTC.

This clonotype appeared many times. The rearrangement links TRBV7-9 to TRBJ1-5, with D unresolved. Trimming shortened V by 5 bases and J by 7 bases, and 9 bases separated the two germline ends. The CDR3 runs 12 residues. Per the germline V gene, CDR1 is SEHNR and CDR2 is FQNEAQ (reference sequence). The CDR3 spells CASSHGPQPQHF. The CDR3 DNA reads as TGTGCCAGCAGCCACGGTCCACAGCCCCAGCATTTT. The full variable domain, completed using reference TRBV7-9 and TRBJ1-5, is DTGVSQNPRHKITKRGQNVTFRCDPISEHNRLYWYRQTLGQGPEFLTYFQNEAQLEKSRLLSDRFSAERPKGSFSTLEIQRTEQGDSAMYLCASSHGPQPQHFGDGTRLSIL.

V is TRBV24-1 and J is TRBJ2-2; D uncertain. This CDR3 has 14 residues. CDR1 is KGHDR, CDR2 SFDVKD, per germline. The germline V and J ends were trimmed by 5 bases and 2 bases, with 8 bases remaining between them. CDR3 sequence reads: CATSGSDNTGELFF. The CDR3 DNA is TGTGCCACCAGTGGCAGCGACAACACCGGGGAGCTGTTTTTT.

This clonotype was seen a few times. The J gene is TRBJ1-6, the V gene TRBV30; D gene unclear. Germline CDR1 is GTSNPN and CDR2 is SVGIG (reference sequence). Trimming shortened V by 1 base and J by 3 bases, and 4 bases separated the two germline ends. The CDR3 is made up of 13 amino acids. This CDR3 reads CAWSGVYNSPLHF. The CDR3 DNA sequence: TGTGCCTGGAGTGGAGTCTATAATTCACCCCTCCACTTT.

This clonotype was counted ten times or more. J is TRBJ1-4 and V is TRBV16, with no clear D. With 3 bases removed from V and 5 bases from J, the gap between germline ends came to 16 bases. Germline V CDR1 and CDR2: KGHSY, FQNENV. This CDR3 has 16 amino acids. The DNA of the CDR3 is TGTGCCAGCAGCCATTCTTGGAGCGGTGAAAATGAAAAACTGTTTTTT. Translating gives CASSHSWSGENEKLFF.

This clonotype was detected many times. The chain joins TRBV24-1 to TRBJ2-3; D might be TRBD1 (6 bases). CDR1 and CDR2 from the germline V gene are KGHDR and SFDVKD. The CDR3 extends over 12 amino acids. The V end was cut by 3 bases, the J end by 7 bases, with 7 bases between. As DNA, the CDR3 is TGTGCCACCAGTGATGGACAGTATACGCAGTATTTT. It is translated as CATSDGQYTQYF.

This clonotype was detected only a few times. The chain links TRBV6-1 to TRBJ2-3, with TRBD2 identical over 8 bases. Germline V gene data show CDR1 as MNHNS and CDR2 as SASEGT. V was clipped by 2 bases and J by 2 bases; unmatched bases: 18. The CDR3 covers 20 residues. The DNA for the CDR3 is TGTGCCAGCAGTGAAATGGTGGCGAAATTGGGGACTAGGAACACAGATACGCAGTATTTT. It yields the protein CASSEMVAKLGTRNTDTQYF.